This T cell receptor (beta chain) was obtained from a study of CD8+CD57+ T cells in acquired aplastic anemia. Study-wide points: Sharing between patients and controls was observed for roughly 29 CD8+ CDR3 sequences.

Patients selected for sequencing had displayed CD8+CD57+ cell expansion by flow cytometry. Patients, without exception, had severe acquired aplastic anemia. Patients had not yet gotten any therapy when their blood was taken for sampling. Per the germline V gene, CDR1 is KGHDR and CDR2 is SFDVKD. V was shortened by 3 bases and J by 2 bases, with 10 bases between the two germline ends. This CDR3 is built from 15 residues. As for this clonotype: What it binds is unknown.

Profiling that covered TCR beta VDJ and CDR3 relied on genomic DNA as its template. TCRdb re-derived calls from the reads in MiXCR, one entry per CDR3 protein. This sample yields approximately 150,000 distinct CDR3 sequences, of which approximately 44% are seen a single time; under 3.5% belongs to the top ten. This TCR was sampled from a human donor with aplastic anemia. The gene calls are TRBV24-1 and TRBJ1-5; weak D call: TRBD1 (5 bases). Sequenced sample: sorted CD4+, CD8+, or CD8+CD57+ T cells (not recorded which) from PBMCs. The CDR3 loop is CATSDGGNGNQPQHF. CDR3 nucleotide sequence: TGTGCCACCAGTGATGGGGGTAACGGCAATCAGCCCCAGCATTTT.